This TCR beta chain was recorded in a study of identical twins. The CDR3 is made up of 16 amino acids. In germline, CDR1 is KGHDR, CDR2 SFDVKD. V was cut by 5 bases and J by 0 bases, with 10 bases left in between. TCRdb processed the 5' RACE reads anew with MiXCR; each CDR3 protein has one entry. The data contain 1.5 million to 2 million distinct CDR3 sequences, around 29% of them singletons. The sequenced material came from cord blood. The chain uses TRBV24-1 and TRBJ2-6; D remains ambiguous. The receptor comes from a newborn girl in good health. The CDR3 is CATSGVGSSGANVLTF. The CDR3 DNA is TGTGCCACCAGTGGAGTGGGATCCTCTGGGGCCAACGTCCTGACTTTC.